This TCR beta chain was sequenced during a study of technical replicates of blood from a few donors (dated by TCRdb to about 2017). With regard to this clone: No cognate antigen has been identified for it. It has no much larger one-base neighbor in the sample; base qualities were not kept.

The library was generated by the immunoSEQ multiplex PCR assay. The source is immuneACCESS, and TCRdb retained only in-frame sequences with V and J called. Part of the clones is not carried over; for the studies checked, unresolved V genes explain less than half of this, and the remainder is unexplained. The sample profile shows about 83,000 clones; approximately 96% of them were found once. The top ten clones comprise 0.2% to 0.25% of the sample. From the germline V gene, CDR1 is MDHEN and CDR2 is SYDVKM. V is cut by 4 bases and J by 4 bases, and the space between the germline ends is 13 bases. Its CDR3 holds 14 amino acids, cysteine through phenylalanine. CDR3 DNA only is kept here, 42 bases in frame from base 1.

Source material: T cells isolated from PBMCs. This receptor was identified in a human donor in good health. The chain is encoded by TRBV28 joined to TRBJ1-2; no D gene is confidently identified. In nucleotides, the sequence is TGTGCCAGCAGTTCAATACTCGGCGGCTATGGCTACACCTTC. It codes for CASSSILGGYGYTF.